This record looks at one T cell receptor (beta chain) sequence and its context. The antigen it binds to is not known. Qualities for individual bases were not recorded, and no much larger clone is one base off. V is cut back by 4 bases and J by 0 bases, with 7 bases in the junction unmatched. CDR1 and CDR2, looked up from the germline V gene, are LGHNA and YSLEER. The CDR3 runs 17 amino acids, cysteine and phenylalanine included. Only the CDR3 DNA is retained, 51 bases long and in frame from the first base. The data were taken from a study of beta chain features in type 1 diabetes (dated by TCRdb to the late 2010s). For context, the study as a whole: Patients and healthy donors did not differ in mean age, gender distribution, total cell number or subset yield. A total of some 100,000,000 sorted cells were examined across all samples, and the number of cells per subset was strongly correlated with RNA yield. In the study, recently diagnosed type 1 diabetes patients and matched healthy donors were compared on the TCRB repertoires of their sorted circulating CD4+ T cell subsets. Whereas all 28 donors provided naive and central memory subsets, regulatory and stem cell-like memory subsets were isolated from just 8 patients and roughly 8 healthy donors.

The study at large found these results: At VDJ recombination sites, type 1 diabetes patients had fewer insertions and more deleted nucleotides, which implies abnormalities in thymic rearrangement. Naive, central memory and regulatory TCRB repertoires appeared to be more similar among patients than among healthy donors. Because cDNA rather than genomic DNA was sequenced, highly expressing activated cells could have been over-represented, although no difference in activation and CD3 levels was found between groups. PCR may preferentially amplify shorter templates, but because patient and control samples were amplified and corrected together, any resulting skew would affect both groups equally. In all four CD4+ subsets, TCRB CDR3 length was moderately but significantly shorter in type 1 diabetes patients. Only small numbers of individuals were included in the HLA sub-analyses, which left unresolved whether HLA type had any influence on TCRB rearrangement.

Each donor gave one peripheral blood draw, approximately 120 mL on average, collected into heparinised tubes. Naive, central memory, regulatory and stem cell-like memory CD4+ T cells were sorted on a BD FACSAria II using a panel including CD45RO, CCR7, CD25, CD127, CD95 and CD27. Purity was above 95% for every sorted population. PBMCs were separated immediately by Lymphoprep density gradient centrifugation and were stained directly, without being cultured. So that batch effects would be minimized, each experiment stained and sorted samples in pairs, pairing one healthy donor with one patient. The entire isolated RNA was reverse transcribed using the High Capacity cDNA Reverse Transcription Kit, and thus expressed TCRB transcripts were sequenced. Deep immunoSEQ sequencing was applied to naive, central memory and regulatory T cell samples, giving an average of about 3.8 million total reads per sample. Sorted cells were lysed in RLT buffer, and RNA was extracted using DNase-treated RNeasy Micro or Mini kits according to cell number. To prevent cross-contamination, every cell subset was processed on its own, while patient and healthy donor samples were processed together. TCRB sequences were amplified from cDNA with the immunoSEQ multiplex PCR, producing 87-bp fragments spanning the CDR3 region. Sequencing of the amplicons was done on the Illumina HiSeq platform. As for how the authors treated the data: PCR bias was corrected computationally using synthetic template baselines, and reads within Hamming distance 2 were collapsed, with unmergeable singletons discarded. By aligning reads against IMGT, V, D and J genes, CDR3 length, and insertions or deletions at six rearrangement sites were assigned. Within each subset, clonotype counts were normalized to sorted cell number, and only after that were true diversity and Gini coefficients computed with the tcR R package. The overlap coefficient, calculated on TCRB nucleotide sequences, was used to quantify repertoire sharing. TCRdb limited this immuneACCESS table to in-frame rearrangements with V and J called. A share of clones is missing; checked studies link under half to unresolved V genes, and the rest is unexplained. V and J calls and clone size follow that table, whereas D and trimming were derived from the DNA. The sample yields more than 300,000 clones; about a tenth were counted once. The ten largest clones capture approximately 1% of the sample.

The receptor chain draws on TRBV4-3 and TRBJ1-3; TRBD1 lines up with 9 middle nucleotides. The sequence came from a man aged 25-40 years with type 1 diabetes. The sample comprised central memory CD4+ T cells from blood. The CDR3 here reads CASSPRDRARSGNTIYF. In nucleotides, the sequence is TGCGCCAGCAGCCCCAGGGACAGGGCACGCTCTGGAAACACCATATATTTT.